The clone carrying this T cell receptor beta chain turned up a few times. The sample is drawn from a study of blood T cells in healthy people across ages. Donors were systemically healthy Caucasian individuals from Russia aged 6 to 90 years. The CDR3 runs 15 residues. CDR1 and CDR2 (germline): DFQATT, SNEGSKA (reference sequence). V was cut by 2 bases and J by 7 bases, with 17 bases left in between. The second PCR ran roughly 7 to 11 cycles with a sample-barcoded 5' primer and J-beta primers. Via MiXCR, TCRdb re-called the 5' RACE reads, giving one row per CDR3 protein. The sample consists of approximately 2,000,000 distinct CDR3 sequences, around 40% of them appearing once.

The V call is TRBV20-1, the J call TRBJ2-2, with a tentative D call TRBD1 (7 bases). Sequencing was done on a sample of blood. The receptor comes from a human donor in good health. The CDR3 is CSARSGQRAGGELFF. For the CDR3, the DNA is TGCAGTGCTAGATCGGGACAGCGGGCGGGCGGGGAGCTGTTTTTT.